This T cell receptor (beta chain) was documented in a study of T-cell memory formation after mild COVID-19. For the study at large: Clustering of TCRs was largely donor specific.

In TCRdb, the 5' RACE reads were re-called with MiXCR into one record per CDR3 protein. The repertoire includes 560,000 or so distinct CDR3 sequences, roughly 17% of them detected once, and roughly 7.8% sits in the top ten. V was trimmed by 2 bases and J by 7 bases, leaving 15 bases between them. The CDR3 runs to 15 residues. The germline V gene encodes CDR1 MNHNY and CDR2 SVGAGI (reference sequence). The sequencing sample was made of PBMCs or a T cell subset sorted from them (not recorded which). The source of this sequence is an adult woman who had mild COVID-19 (a few samples of this study predate the infection). Cell type and time point are not known. V is TRBV6-6 and J is TRBJ2-1; possible D gene TRBD1, 6 bases. Here the CDR3 reads CASSYRDTRTNEQFF. The CDR3 DNA reads TGTGCCAGCAGTTACCGGGACACGAGAACGAATGAGCAGTTCTTC.